These T cell receptor beta chains were read from a single sample in a study of vaccination and CD4 T cells after COVID-19. A single record per CDR3 protein comes from TCRdb applying MiXCR to the PCR reads. The table includes about 11,000 distinct CDR3 sequences, 40% to 50% detected once. What these receptors recognize is not known. Sequenced: CD4+ T cells from blood, cultured in vitro. The receptors shown here come from a human donor who had recovered from COVID-19. Both conserved end residues are part of each CDR3. A D gene is named only where the DNA matches it firmly. Size tells how often a clone was seen (once, few, many) or the class of an expanded clone, and some rows leave it out.

d_call,clone_size,v_call,j_call,cdr3_nt,cdr3_aa
NA,NA,TRBV21-1,TRBJ2-2,TGTGCCAGCAGCAAAGAGGGCAGGGTGAACACCGGGGAGCTGTTTTTT,CASSKEGRVNTGELFF
NA,NA,TRBV7-3,TRBJ1-1,TGTGCCAGCAGCTCCCCGGGCACTGAAGCTTTCTTT,CASSSPGTEAFF
NA,NA,TRBV18,TRBJ2-7,TGTGCCAGCTCACGTAGTAACGAGCAGTACTTC,CASSRSNEQYF
NA,NA,TRBV12-3/TRBV12-4,TRBJ2-6,TGTGCCAGCAGTCTTACCCGCTCTGGGGCCAACGTCCTGACTTTC,CASSLTRSGANVLTF
NA,NA,TRBV12-3/TRBV12-4,TRBJ2-6,TGTGCCAGCAGTTTACCTGGGGCCAACGTCCTGACTTTC,CASSLPGANVLTF
TRBD1,medium-sized,TRBV20-1,TRBJ1-5,TGCAGTGCGTATGGGGACAGGGCCCTCGTTCAGCCCCAGCATTTT,CSAYGDRALVQPQHF
TRBD1,NA,TRBV18,TRBJ2-5,TGTGCCAGCTCACCTAGTGGACAGGGTGAGACCCAGTACTTC,CASSPSGQGETQYF
TRBD2,few,TRBV24-1,TRBJ2-5,TGTGCCACCGGAGGACTAGCGGGGGGAAAAGAGACCCAGTACTTC,CATGGLAGGKETQYF
TRBD1,few,TRBV20-1,TRBJ2-1,TGCAGTGCCCCAGGACAGGGCATTGGCAATGAGCAGTTCTTC,CSAPGQGIGNEQFF
NA,few,TRBV6-4,TRBJ2-3,TGTGCCAGCAGTGAAAAGGGAGAAGATACGCAGTATTTT,CASSEKGEDTQYF
TRBD2,NA,TRBV20-1,TRBJ2-1,TGCAGTGCTAGAGGGATAGCGGGAGGGCCGAATGAGCAGTTCTTC,CSARGIAGGPNEQFF
TRBD1,NA,TRBV6-1,TRBJ2-2,TGTGCCAGCAGTGAACCGGGACAGGTTATCGGGGAGCTGTTTTTT,CASSEPGQVIGELFF
TRBD1,few,TRBV20-1,TRBJ2-1,TGCAGTGCTAGATCAGGGGGCGATTGGAATGAGCAGTTCTTC,CSARSGGDWNEQFF
NA,once,TRBV7-9,TRBJ2-7,TGTGCCAGCAGCCGTAGCACCGGGACGAGAACCTACGAGCAGTACTTC,CASSRSTGTRTYEQYF
NA,NA,TRBV12-5,TRBJ2-2,TGTGCTAGTGGCCATCCTCGACATGCCGCCGGGGAGCTGTTTTTT,CASGHPRHAAGELFF
NA,NA,TRBV10-3,TRBJ2-1,TGTGCCATGGCCGGGACACCGAGCTCCTACAATGAGCAGTTCTTC,CAMAGTPSSYNEQFF
NA,NA,TRBV6-1,TRBJ2-3,TGTGCCAGCAGTGCGGATAGCGGTCTTAGCACAGATACGCAGTATTTT,CASSADSGLSTDTQYF
TRBD2,NA,TRBV7-2,TRBJ2-4,TGTGCCAGCAGCAAAAGCGGGGGCGGGATAGCCAAAAACATTCAGTACTTC,CASSKSGGGIAKNIQYF
TRBD1,NA,TRBV5-1,TRBJ1-1,TGCGCCAGCAGCCCTCCGGGACAGGGGGCGGTAAGAGCTGAAGCTTTCTTT,CASSPPGQGAVRAEAFF
TRBD1,NA,TRBV5-1,TRBJ2-7,TGCGCCAGCAGCTTGGAGGGACAGGGCTACGAGCAGTACTTC,CASSLEGQGYEQYF
NA,NA,TRBV2,TRBJ2-1,TGTGCCAGTCAAGGGAGGTCCTACAATGAGCAGTTCTTC,CASQGRSYNEQFF
TRBD1,NA,TRBV18,TRBJ1-2,TGTGCCAGCTCACCAAAGGAAGGGGGCGCTTATGGCTACACCTTC,CASSPKEGGAYGYTF
NA,few,TRBV7-2,TRBJ2-7,TGTGCCAGCAGCTTAGTTGGAGGCGCTTCCTACGAGCAGTACTTC,CASSLVGGASYEQYF
NA,NA,TRBV3-1,TRBJ1-2,TGTGCCAGCAGCCAAGAAGGGACCCTCCTAGCGCGCGACTTCTATGGCTACACCTTC,CASSQEGTLLARDFYGYTF
NA,NA,TRBV3-1,TRBJ2-7,TGTGCCAGCAGCCATGCGGGGAGCTACGAGCAGTACTTC,CASSHAGSYEQYF
NA,once,TRBV5-4,TRBJ1-5,TGTGCCAGCGCCCGGGACACCCTCAATCAGCCCCAGCATTTT,CASARDTLNQPQHF
TRBD2,NA,TRBV12-3/TRBV12-4,TRBJ2-1,TGTGCCAGCAGTCACCGACTCACACGGACTAGCGGGGGGTATCCCTACAATGAGCAGTTCTTC,CASSHRLTRTSGGYPYNEQFF
NA,NA,TRBV12-2,TRBJ2-1,TGTGCAAGTGGTTCCCCTAATGAGCAGTTCTTC,CASGSPNEQFF
TRBD1,large,TRBV24-1,TRBJ2-3,TGTGCCACCAGTGATTTGAGAACAGGGGGAGATACGCAGTATTTT,CATSDLRTGGDTQYF
NA,few,TRBV20-1,TRBJ1-2,TGCAGTGCTCCCCCCCAGGCCCATGGCTACACCTTC,CSAPPQAHGYTF
TRBD1,NA,TRBV28,TRBJ1-2,TGTGCCAGCAGCACAGGGGTCTATGGCTACACCTTC,CASSTGVYGYTF
TRBD1,once,TRBV28,TRBJ2-5,TGTGCCAGCAGTACCAACACAGGGGGTGAGACCCAGTACTTC,CASSTNTGGETQYF
TRBD1,few,TRBV6-2/TRBV6-3,TRBJ1-5,TGTGCCAGCAGTCCGACAGGGGGAGGGGGTCAGCCCCAGCATTTT,CASSPTGGGGQPQHF
TRBD1,NA,TRBV7-6,TRBJ1-4,TGTGCCAGCAGCTTAGCCGGGACAGCAACTAATGAAAAACTGTTTTTT,CASSLAGTATNEKLFF
TRBD1,NA,TRBV18,TRBJ1-2,TGTGCCAGCTCACAAGAGACAGGGGCTAACTATGGCTACACCTTC,CASSQETGANYGYTF
TRBD2,few,TRBV7-9,TRBJ2-2,TGTGCCAGCAGCCTCTGGACTAGCGGGAACACCGGGGAGCTGTTTTTT,CASSLWTSGNTGELFF
TRBD1,NA,TRBV20-1,TRBJ1-5,TGCAGTGCTAGAGATGAGGGGACAGGGGGCGTTCAGTTTCAGCCCCAGCATTTT,CSARDEGTGGVQFQPQHF
NA,NA,TRBV4-1,TRBJ1-2,TGCGCCAGCAGCCAAGATCCCACTGCCTTCTATGGCTACACCTTC,CASSQDPTAFYGYTF
NA,NA,TRBV29-1,TRBJ1-2,TGCAGCGTTGATGGGGACCGGACCCTCTCTAACTATGGCTACACCTTC,CSVDGDRTLSNYGYTF
TRBD2,NA,TRBV9,TRBJ2-1,TGTGCCAGCAGCGCCTCAGGCGGGGGGGCCGGCAATGAGCAGTTCTTC,CASSASGGGAGNEQFF
NA,NA,TRBV27,TRBJ1-2,TGTGCCAGCAGTTCGCTCAATCCGGGACACCCGTATAGCTACACCTTC,CASSSLNPGHPYSYTF